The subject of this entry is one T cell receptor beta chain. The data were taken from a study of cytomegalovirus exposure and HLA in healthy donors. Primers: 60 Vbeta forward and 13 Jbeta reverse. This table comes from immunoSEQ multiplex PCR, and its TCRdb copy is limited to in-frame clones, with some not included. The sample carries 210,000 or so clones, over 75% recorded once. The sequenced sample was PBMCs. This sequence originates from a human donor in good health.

The CDR3 loop is CASSGRTGVNTEAFF. DNA of the CDR3: TGTGCCAGCAGTGGGAGGACAGGGGTGAACACTGAAGCTTTCTTT. The V gene is TRBV2, the J gene TRBJ1-1, with 9 bases fitting TRBD1. Germline-derived CDR1 and CDR2 are SNHLY and FYNNEI. The CDR3 has 15 residues. V lost 4 bases to trimming and J lost 0 bases; unmatched junction nucleotides: 3.